This entry features one TCR beta chain sequence. The germline V and J ends were trimmed by 6 bases and 5 bases, with 12 bases remaining between them. There are 13 residues in the CDR3. Germline V gene sequence: CDR1 KGHSH, CDR2 LQKENI. These data originate in a study of spatial heterogeneity in lung cancer. Study details: An average of more than ten raw reads was observed per unique TCR and UMI combination.

As for time point: sample taken at primary tumor resection. Whole RNA from tumor, nontumor lung or frozen PBMC was sequenced unsorted. TCRdb passed the 5' RACE reads through MiXCR, listing each CDR3 protein once. Among about 6,100 distinct CDR3 sequences listed, approximately 13% were seen once. The source is a male donor with early-stage non-small cell lung cancer. The gene calls are TRBV18 and TRBJ2-3, with TRBD2 as a possible D gene (6 bases). Sample: normal lung tissue next to the tumor, taken at surgery. The CDR3 DNA follows: TGTGCCAGCTCCGGCCATAGCGGAGATACGCAGTATTTT. This translates into CASSGHSGDTQYF.